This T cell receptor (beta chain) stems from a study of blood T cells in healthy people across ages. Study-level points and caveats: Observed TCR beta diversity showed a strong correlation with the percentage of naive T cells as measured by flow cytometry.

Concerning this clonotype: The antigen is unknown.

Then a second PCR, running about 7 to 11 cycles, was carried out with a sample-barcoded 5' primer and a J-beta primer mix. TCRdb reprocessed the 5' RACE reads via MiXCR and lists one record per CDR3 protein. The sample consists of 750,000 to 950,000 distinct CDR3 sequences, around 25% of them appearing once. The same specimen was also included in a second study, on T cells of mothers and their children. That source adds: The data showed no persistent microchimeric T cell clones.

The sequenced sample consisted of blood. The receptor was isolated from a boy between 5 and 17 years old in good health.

The CDR3 reads CAISASGGLNEQFF. CDR3 in DNA: TGTGCCATCAGTGCTAGCGGGGGCCTGAATGAGCAGTTCTTC. J is TRBJ2-1 and V is TRBV10-3, with 10 bases fitting TRBD2. V was pared by 4 bases and J by 7 bases, with 4 bases of the junction left unmatched. The length of the CDR3 is 14 residues. The V gene's germline CDR1 is ENHRY and CDR2 SYGVKD.